This TCR beta chain was recorded in a study of T cell repertoires in ileal Crohn's disease (dated by TCRdb to between 2018 and 2021). About the investigation overall: At the time of surgery, about a third of patients were active smokers, and the median duration of disease was approximately 8 years. Roughly half of the patients were given postoperative therapy, with approximately 17 on anti-TNF agents and 11 to 12 on thiopurines. A Rutgeerts score above i0 was used to define endoscopic postoperative recurrence. The study was conducted in parallel with a multicentre cohort built to find predictors of early endoscopic recurrence after ileocolonic resection. A prospective multicentre cohort supplied the 57 Crohn's disease patients whose TCR repertoires were analysed. MI samples were biopsies from the proximal margin of the surgical specimen. Five hundred nanograms of biopsy DNA per sample were submitted for commercial TCRB immunosequencing. All patients had surgery for a complication: stricturing disease in around 60% and penetrating disease in approximately 39%. A total of some 150 mucosal samples from around 57 patients were sequenced, collected from several sites on the surgical specimen and at postoperative endoscopy. Overall results and qualifications from the work: Compared with CD4 T cells, sorted CD8 T cells contained more high-frequency clones, which suggests that the mucosal expansions were mostly CD8. Higher percentages of high-frequency clones at the time of surgery were linked to endoscopic recurrence, and every patient with clonality above 26.8% (18/57) had recurrence. Only a subgroup of patients, of unstated size, had mucosal CD4 and CD8 T cells sorted and sequenced. A significantly higher proportion of clonal expansions was observed in active smokers at surgery than in non-smokers (25.9% vs 17.9%, p=0.02).

As concerns this clone: It has no known antigen specificity. The record has no base qualities; no much larger clone is one base away.

The CDR3 has 13 amino acids, counting the end cysteine and phenylalanine. Only the CDR3 DNA is retained, 39 bases long and in frame from the first base. Reading the germline V gene (reference sequence) gives CDR1 SEHNR and CDR2 FQNEAQ. V and J lose 4 bases and 4 bases, and a span of 10 bases separates them. The library came from the immunoSEQ multiplex PCR assay. CDR3 regions were amplified from genomic DNA by Adaptive Biotechnology using a two-step, amplification bias-controlled multiplex PCR. In the first PCR, primers covered every V and J gene segment, and in the second PCR, barcodes and Illumina adapters were added. CDR3 libraries were sequenced using an Illumina instrument. As for the authors' bioinformatics: Vendor-provided pipelines were combined with custom analysis of raw data in R/Bioconductor under R version 3.3.0. Clonality, which ranges from 0 to 1, was calculated as the inverse of the normalised Shannon entropy across all productive clones. High-frequency clones were defined as the repertoire share of the top 100 clones, retaining only clones passing a 95% confidence test. The Simpson index measured repertoire diversity, and the Morisita-Horn index measured overlap between samples. TCRdb carries this immuneACCESS record with in-frame sequences only. Its versions omit some clonotypes, under half of them owing to an unresolved V gene in the studies checked, with the rest unexplained. For V, J and clone size, that table is used; D and trimming come from the DNA. The sample table contains some 2,900 clones; only one count was recorded for roughly three quarters of them. The ten largest clonotypes hold 55% to 75% of the sample.

Explained via the paper, the time point label denotes: proximal margin of the surgical specimen (macroscopically non-inflamed). Adults with ileal or ileocolonic Crohn's disease for whom ileocolonic resection was indicated were considered eligible. Whole ileal mucosal biopsies were stored frozen at -80°C before DNA extraction. Genomic DNA was isolated from frozen whole biopsies using a TRizol-based method, and the DNA was quantified with a NanoDrop 2000 spectrophotometer. Sequencing used ileal tissue. The chain employs TRBV7-9 and TRBJ1-2, with an unclear D gene assignment. This TCR derives from an adult with Crohn's disease. This receptor carries the CDR3 CASSSTISYGYTF. The nucleotide sequence reads TGTGCCAGCAGCTCGACTATAAGCTATGGCTACACCTTC.